These T cell receptor beta chains were read from a single sample in a study of T cell responses to AZD1222 COVID-19 vaccine. Sequencing was performed with immunoSEQ multiplex PCR; in TCRdb, only in-frame clones are kept and a portion is missing. The table lists 120,000 to 150,000 clones, approximately 78% of them singletons. Material: peripheral blood, obtained on day 0 of MenACWY control vaccination. These receptors were obtained from an adult in good health. Both conserved end residues are part of each CDR3. A D gene is named only where the DNA matches it firmly. The size field is filled for only some rows; it gives once, few, many or a size class.

- TRBJ2-5 TRBV6-1 - CASSEEGQAYRETQYF TGTGCCAGCAGTGAAGAGGGGCAGGCGTACCGGGAGACCCAGTACTTC
- TRBJ2-2 TRBV5-1 - CASSLETWGGSNTGELFF TGCGCCAGCAGCTTGGAGACCTGGGGGGGCTCGAACACCGGGGAGCTGTTTTTT
- TRBJ2-1 TRBV5-4 - CASSFSLGEQFF TGTGCCAGCAGCTTCAGTCTGGGGGAGCAGTTCTTC
few TRBJ1-2 TRBV10-2 - CASSEGGGSTF TGCGCCAGCAGTGAGGGTGGGGGCTCCACCTTC
- TRBJ2-5 TRBV27 - CASSLGYSQETQYF TGTGCCAGCAGTTTGGGGTACAGTCAAGAGACCCAGTACTTC
- TRBJ1-6 TRBV10-2 - CASSDELRYNSPLHF TGCGCCAGCAGTGACGAACTGCGCTATAATTCACCCCTCCACTTT
- TRBJ2-5 TRBV11-2 - CASSFGNRGGREDQYF TGTGCCAGCAGCTTTGGGAACAGGGGGGGTAGAGAAGACCAGTACTTC
- TRBJ1-5 TRBV2 - CASSYWDDQPQHF TGTGCCAGCAGTTACTGGGACGATCAGCCCCAGCATTTT
- TRBJ2-7 TRBV4-1 - CASSQVLDSRGYEQYF TGCGCCAGCAGCCAAGTTCTGGACAGTCGAGGGTACGAGCAGTACTTC
- TRBJ2-7 TRBV5-6 - CASSLEGLGSYEQYF TGTGCCAGCAGCTTGGAAGGGTTGGGGTCCTACGAGCAGTACTTC
few TRBJ2-5 TRBV7-2 - CASSLGPGSQETQYF TGTGCCAGCAGCTTAGGCCCGGGGAGCCAAGAGACCCAGTACTTC
- TRBJ2-5 TRBV12-5 TRBD2 CASGLEVTSGGGTQYF TGTGCTAGTGGTTTGGAGGTGACTAGCGGGGGCGGGACCCAGTACTTC
- TRBJ1-4 TRBV5-1 - CASRKGTSNEKLFF TGCGCCAGCAGAAAGGGGACGTCTAATGAAAAACTGTTTTTT
- TRBJ1-4 TRBV4-1 TRBD1 CASSPDYLQGKNEKLFF TGCGCCAGCAGCCCGGACTACCTACAGGGGAAGAATGAAAAACTGTTTTTT
few TRBJ1-6 TRBV5-4 - CASKVAKGSYNSPLHF TGTGCCAGCAAGGTCGCGAAGGGCTCCTATAATTCACCCCTCCACTTT
- TRBJ1-2 TRBV10-2 - CASTVDTGGYTF TGCGCCAGCACCGTGGACACAGGAGGCTACACCTTC
few TRBJ1-6 TRBV6-5 - CATSGEGRGSPLHF TGTGCCACCAGCGGAGAGGGGCGAGGATCACCCCTCCACTTT